This TCR beta chain was identified in a study of identical twins. TCRdb re-derived calls from the 5' RACE reads in MiXCR, one entry per CDR3 protein. This table has more than 600,000 distinct CDR3 sequences, 15% to 20% appearing once. This clonotype has a handful of counts. This CDR3 is 15 amino acids long. Germline CDR1 is DFQATT and CDR2 is SNEGSKA (reference sequence). Losses at the gene ends were 6 bases for V and 3 bases for J; bases not matched to a gene: 10. The data also belong to a second study, concerning T cells expressing NK-cell markers.

The V gene is TRBV20-1, the J gene TRBJ2-3; 9 nucleotides align to TRBD2. Source material: PBMCs. The sequence was obtained from a woman aged 18 to 35 in good health. DNA for the CDR3: TGCAGTGCCAATGGGGCGGGGGGGCAAACAGATACGCAGTATTTT. Its translation is CSANGAGGQTDTQYF.